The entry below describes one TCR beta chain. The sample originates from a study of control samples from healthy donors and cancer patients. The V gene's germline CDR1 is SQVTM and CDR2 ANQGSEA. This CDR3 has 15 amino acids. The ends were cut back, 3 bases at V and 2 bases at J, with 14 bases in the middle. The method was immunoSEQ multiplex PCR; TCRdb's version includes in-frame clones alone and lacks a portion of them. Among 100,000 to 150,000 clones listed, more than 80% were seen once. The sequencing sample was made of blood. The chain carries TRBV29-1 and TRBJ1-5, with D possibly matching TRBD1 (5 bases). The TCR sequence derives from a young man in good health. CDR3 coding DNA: TGCAGCGTTGAGTCCCCTAGGGACGGCAATCAGCCCCAGCATTTT. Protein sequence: CSVESPRDGNQPQHF.